The clone carrying this TCR beta chain was counted only a few times. Its antigen is undetermined. This table comes from immunoSEQ multiplex PCR, and its TCRdb copy is limited to in-frame clones, with some not included. The table lists about 140,000 clones, 80% to 90% of them singletons, with under 3.5% in the top ten. This sample is drawn from a study of T cell responses to AZD1222 COVID-19 vaccine. Whole-study results and caveats: Nearly half of spike-specific TCRs reportedly go after variant regions that carry no mutations.

This CDR3 contains 13 residues. The germline CDR1 and CDR2 sequences are SGHTA and FQGNSA. Trimming pared 5 bases from V and 4 bases from J, leaving 8 bases between. The rearrangement joins TRBV7-2 to TRBJ2-2; D is unclear. Sequenced material: peripheral blood, taken on day 0 of AZD1222 vaccination. This clonotype was obtained from an adult in good health. This chain's CDR3 is CASSLGPTGELFF. The CDR3, as DNA: TGTGCCAGCAGCCTAGGCCCCACCGGGGAGCTGTTTTTT. Complete variable domain (other parts from reference TRBV7-2 and TRBJ2-2): GAGVSQSPSNKVTEKGKDVELRCDPISGHTALYWYRQSLGQGLEFLIYFQGNSAPDKSGLPSDRFSAERTGGSVSTLTIQRTQQEDSAVYLCASSLGPTGELFFGEGSRLTVL.